This T cell receptor beta chain was captured in a study of shared clonotypes between healthy human individuals. Study in general: A couple of women and a few men aged 18 to 49 made up the donors.

Germline V gene data show CDR1 as SGDLS and CDR2 as YYNGEE. The length of the CDR3 is 15 residues. Deletions cut 4 bases from V and 3 bases from J, with 16 bases between. The study drew its donors from healthy HIV-negative adults without recent acute infections or vaccinations. Remarks on this clone: With a much larger clone just one base away, this may be a read error. Other nucleotide sequences from this sample produce the same CDR3.

TCRdb's table, derived via immunoSEQ multiplex PCR, lists solely in-frame clones and lacks some. Of about 600,000 clones listed, roughly 79% are singletons. Sequencing was carried out using PBMCs. The rearrangement joins TRBV9 to TRBJ2-5; D is perhaps TRBD2 (6 bases). The sequence was obtained from a woman in her thirties or forties in good health. Some clones in this sample may be carry-over from other donors' samples. The CDR3 sequence is CASSLLGTGEETQYF. The CDR3 region has the DNA TGTGCCAGCAGCCTGCTAGGGACGGGGGAAGAGACCCAGTACTTC.